These 5 T cell receptor beta chains originate from one sample sequenced in a study of blood T cell repertoires in COVID-19. TCRdb's table, derived via immunoSEQ multiplex PCR, lists solely in-frame clones and lacks some. The data contain around 72,000 clones, around 90% of them singletons. Sequenced: peripheral blood. These receptors were taken from a man over 45 with acute or convalescent COVID-19.

In this sample, this clone turned up once. The rearrangement links TRBV6-1 to TRBJ1-5; D not resolved. Trimming pared 1 base from V and 2 bases from J, leaving 12 bases between. Germline CDR1 reads MNHNS; CDR2 reads SASEGT. The CDR3 has 16 amino acids. In nucleotides, the CDR3 is TGTGCCAGCAGTGAAGGGGCAGGTTTTGGCAATCAGCCCCAGCATTTT. Translation gives CASSEGAGFGNQPQHF.

The chain links TRBV10-3 to TRBJ1-2, with a possible D match to TRBD1 (6 bases). Germline V gene sequence: CDR1 ENHRY, CDR2 SYGVKD. This CDR3 has 13 residues. Trimming cost V 4 bases and J 3 bases, with 9 bases left between them. In nucleotides, the CDR3 is TGTGCCATCAGTGGGGCAGGGGACTATGGCTACACCTTC. This gives the protein CAISGAGDYGYTF.

The CDR3 is CASSVGGEEAYEQYF. CDR3 sequence (DNA): TGTGCCAGCAGCGTAGGTGGGGAGGAGGCCTACGAGCAGTACTTC. This chain connects TRBV9 to TRBJ2-7; tentatively, D is TRBD2 (6 bases). V lost 0 bases and J lost 2, with 12 bases in between. The CDR3 loop spans 15 amino acids. Germline V gene sequence: CDR1 SGDLS, CDR2 YYNGEE.

This clone was recorded only once. The V call is TRBV4-1, the J call TRBJ2-4, with 13 bases identical to TRBD2. This CDR3 is built from 17 residues. V dropped 3 bases and J dropped 1; count of bases not matched to a gene: 3. The V gene's germline CDR1 is MGHRA and CDR2 YSYEKL. This CDR3 reads CASSQPTSGGAKNIQYF. The CDR3 region has the DNA TGCGCCAGCAGCCAGCCGACTAGCGGGGGGGCCAAAAACATTCAGTACTTC.

The rearrangement links TRBV4-1 to TRBJ1-1; 10 bases match TRBD1. CDR1 and CDR2 (germline): MGHRA, YSYEKL. The V and J ends lost 0 bases and 1 base, in that order; junction bases with no gene match: 2. The CDR3 runs to 16 residues. Written as DNA, the CDR3 is TGCGCCAGCAGCCAAGACCGGGACAGGGGGAACACTGAAGCTTTCTTT. Its protein product is CASSQDRDRGNTEAFF.